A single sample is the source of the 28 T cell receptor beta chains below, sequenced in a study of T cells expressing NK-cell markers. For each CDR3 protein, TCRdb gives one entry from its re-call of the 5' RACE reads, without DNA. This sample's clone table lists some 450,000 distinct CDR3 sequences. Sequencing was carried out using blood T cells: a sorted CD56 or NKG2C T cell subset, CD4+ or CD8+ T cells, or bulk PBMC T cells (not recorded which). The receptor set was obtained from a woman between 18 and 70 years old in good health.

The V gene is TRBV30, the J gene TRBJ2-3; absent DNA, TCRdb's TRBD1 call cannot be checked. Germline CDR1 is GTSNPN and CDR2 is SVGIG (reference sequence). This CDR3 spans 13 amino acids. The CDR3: CAWSWGPTDTQYF.

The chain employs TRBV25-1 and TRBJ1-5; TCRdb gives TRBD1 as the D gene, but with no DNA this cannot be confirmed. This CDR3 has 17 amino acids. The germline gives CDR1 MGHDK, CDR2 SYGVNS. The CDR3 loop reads CASSDSGARCSNQPQHF.

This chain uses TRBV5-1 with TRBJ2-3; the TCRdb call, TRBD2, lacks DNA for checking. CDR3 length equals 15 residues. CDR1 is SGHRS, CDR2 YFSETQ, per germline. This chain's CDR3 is CASSLEVSGTDTQYF.

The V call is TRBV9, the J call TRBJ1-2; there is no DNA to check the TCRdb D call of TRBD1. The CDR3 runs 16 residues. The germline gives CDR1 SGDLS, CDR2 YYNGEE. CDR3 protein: CASSVEDRGRGYGYTF.

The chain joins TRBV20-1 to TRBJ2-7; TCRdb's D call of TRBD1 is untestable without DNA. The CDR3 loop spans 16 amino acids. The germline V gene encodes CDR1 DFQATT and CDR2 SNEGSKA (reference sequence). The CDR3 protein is CSAGPSGTGEIYEQYF.

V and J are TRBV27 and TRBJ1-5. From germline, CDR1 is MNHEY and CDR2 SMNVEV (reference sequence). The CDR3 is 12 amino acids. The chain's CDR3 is CASSPNNQPQHF.

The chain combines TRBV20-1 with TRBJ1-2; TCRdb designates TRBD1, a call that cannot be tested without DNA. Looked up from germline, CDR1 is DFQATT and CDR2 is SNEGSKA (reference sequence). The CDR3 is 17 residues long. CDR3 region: CSAKRIGTGAQSYGYTF.

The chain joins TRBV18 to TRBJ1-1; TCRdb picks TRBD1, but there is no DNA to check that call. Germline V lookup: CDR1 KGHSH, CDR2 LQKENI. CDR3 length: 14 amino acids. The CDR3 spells CASSPLDTNTEAFF.

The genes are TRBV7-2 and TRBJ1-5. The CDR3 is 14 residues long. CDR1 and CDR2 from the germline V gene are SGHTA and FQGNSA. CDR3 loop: CASSLIARNQPQHF.

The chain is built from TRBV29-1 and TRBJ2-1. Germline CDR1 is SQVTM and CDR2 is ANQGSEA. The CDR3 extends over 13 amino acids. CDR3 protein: CSVVDDPYNEQFF.

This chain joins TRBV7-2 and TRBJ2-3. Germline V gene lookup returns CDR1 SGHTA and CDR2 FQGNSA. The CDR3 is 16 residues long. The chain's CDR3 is CASSLEFYAGTDTQYF. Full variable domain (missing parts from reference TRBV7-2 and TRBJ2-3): GAGVSQSPSNKVTEKGKDVELRCDPISGHTALYWYRQSLGQGLEFLIYFQGNSAPDKSGLPSDRFSAERTGGSVSTLTIQRTQQEDSAVYLCASSLEFYAGTDTQYFGPGTRLTVL.

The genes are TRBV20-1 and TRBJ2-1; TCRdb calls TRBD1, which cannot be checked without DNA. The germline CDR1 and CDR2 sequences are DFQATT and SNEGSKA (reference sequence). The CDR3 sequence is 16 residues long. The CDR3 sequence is CSADSLAGVTYNEQFF.

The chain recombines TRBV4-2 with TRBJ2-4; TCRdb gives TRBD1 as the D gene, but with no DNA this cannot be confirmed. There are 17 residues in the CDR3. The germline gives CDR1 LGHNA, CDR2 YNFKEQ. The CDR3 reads CASSQEHSLQGKNIQYF.

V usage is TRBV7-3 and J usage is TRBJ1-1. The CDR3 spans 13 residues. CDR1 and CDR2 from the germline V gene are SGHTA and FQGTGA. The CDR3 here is CASSLRRNTEAFF.

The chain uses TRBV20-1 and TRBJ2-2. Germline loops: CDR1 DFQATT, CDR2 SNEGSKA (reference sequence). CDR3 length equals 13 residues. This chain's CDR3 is CSAEGTLGSELFF.

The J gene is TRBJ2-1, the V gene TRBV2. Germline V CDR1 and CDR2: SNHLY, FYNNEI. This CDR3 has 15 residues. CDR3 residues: CASSYTGGSYNEQFF.

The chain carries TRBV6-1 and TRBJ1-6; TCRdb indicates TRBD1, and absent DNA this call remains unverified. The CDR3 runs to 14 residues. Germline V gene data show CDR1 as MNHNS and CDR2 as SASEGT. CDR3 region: CASTRGQSSSPLHF.

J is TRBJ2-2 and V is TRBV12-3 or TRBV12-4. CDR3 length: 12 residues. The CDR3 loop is CASSLLTGELFF.

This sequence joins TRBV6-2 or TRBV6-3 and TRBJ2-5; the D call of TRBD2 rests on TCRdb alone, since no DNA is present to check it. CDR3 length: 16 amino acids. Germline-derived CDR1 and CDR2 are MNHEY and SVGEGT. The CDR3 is CASVHRFSGLQETQYF.

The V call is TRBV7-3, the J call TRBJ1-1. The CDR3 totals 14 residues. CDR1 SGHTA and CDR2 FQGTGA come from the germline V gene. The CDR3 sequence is CASTSGGPNTEAFF. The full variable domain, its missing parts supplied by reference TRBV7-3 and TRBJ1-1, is GAGVSQTPSNKVTEKGKYVELRCDPISGHTALYWYRQSLGQGPEFLIYFQGTGAADDSGLPNDRFFAVRPEGSVSTLKIQRTERGDSAVYLCASTSGGPNTEAFFGQGTRLTVV.

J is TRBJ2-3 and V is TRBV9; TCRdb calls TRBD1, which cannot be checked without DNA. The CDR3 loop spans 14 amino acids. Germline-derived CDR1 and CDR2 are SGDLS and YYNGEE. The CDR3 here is CASSAPASTDTQYF. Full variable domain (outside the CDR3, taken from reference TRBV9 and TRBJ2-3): DSGVTQTPKHLITATGQRVTLRCSPRSGDLSVYWYQQSLDQGLQFLIQYYNGEERAKGNILERFSAQQFPDLHSELNLSSLELGDSALYFCASSAPASTDTQYFGPGTRLTVL.

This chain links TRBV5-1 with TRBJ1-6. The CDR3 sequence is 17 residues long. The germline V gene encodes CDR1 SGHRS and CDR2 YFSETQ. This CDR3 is CASSLALGGGNNSPLHF. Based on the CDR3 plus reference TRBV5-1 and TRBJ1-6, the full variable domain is KAGVTQTPRYLIKTRGQQVTLSCSPISGHRSVSWYQQTPGQGLQFLFEYFSETQRNKGNFPGRFSGRQFSNSRSEMNVSTLELGDSALYLCASSLALGGGNNSPLHFGNGTRLTVT.

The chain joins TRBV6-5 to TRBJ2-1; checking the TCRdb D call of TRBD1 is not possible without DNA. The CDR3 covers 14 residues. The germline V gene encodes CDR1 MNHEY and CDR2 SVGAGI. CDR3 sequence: CASSLTRGWDEQFF.

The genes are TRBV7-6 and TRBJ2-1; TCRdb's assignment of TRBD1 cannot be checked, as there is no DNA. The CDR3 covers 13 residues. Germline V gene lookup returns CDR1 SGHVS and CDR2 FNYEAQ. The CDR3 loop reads CASSLADGAKQFF.

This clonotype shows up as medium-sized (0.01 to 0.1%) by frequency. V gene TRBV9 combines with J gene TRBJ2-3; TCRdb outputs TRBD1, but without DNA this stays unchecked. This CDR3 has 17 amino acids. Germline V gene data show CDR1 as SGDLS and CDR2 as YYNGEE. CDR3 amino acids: CASSPGQDIYYTDTQYF.

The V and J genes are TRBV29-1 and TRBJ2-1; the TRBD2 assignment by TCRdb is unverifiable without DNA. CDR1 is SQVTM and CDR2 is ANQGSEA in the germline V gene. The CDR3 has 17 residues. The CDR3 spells CSVEPTIAGPFYNEQFF.

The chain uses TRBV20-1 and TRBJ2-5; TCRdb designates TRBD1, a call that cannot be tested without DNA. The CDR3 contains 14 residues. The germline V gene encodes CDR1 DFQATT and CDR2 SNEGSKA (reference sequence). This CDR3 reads CSAVTGTLQETQYF.

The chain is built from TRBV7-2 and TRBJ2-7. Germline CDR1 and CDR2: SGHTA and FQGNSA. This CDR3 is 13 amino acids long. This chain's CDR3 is CASSLGPAENLYF.